Following are 25 T cell receptor beta chains from one sample sequenced in a study of human T cells and chemical hapten exposure. TCRdb analysed the RACE reads with MiXCR anew, one entry per CDR3 protein. The repertoire holds about 84,000 distinct CDR3 sequences, with more than 9% as singletons. Time point reported: patch test 2, 6 weeks after DPC sensitization. Treatment specified: therapeutic diphenylcyclopropenone sensitization with weekly scalp DPC. The specimen was whole blood, collected in connection with sensitization to the hapten diphenylcyclopropenone (DPC). Receptors originate from a woman aged 45-60 years with alopecia areata. Some clones in this sample may be carry-over from other donors' samples.

This clonotype was picked up many times. V usage is TRBV20-1 and J usage is TRBJ1-1; tentative D call: TRBD1 (5 bases). The CDR3 totals 14 residues. CDR1 is DFQATT, CDR2 SNEGSKA, per germline (reference sequence). Trimming shortened V by 5 bases and J by 4 bases, and 17 bases separated the two germline ends. CDR3 bases: TGCAGTGCTTCCTCCGGGGCTAGAGCCACTGAAGCTTTCTTT. This gives the protein CSASSGARATEAFF.

The V gene is TRBV4-3, the J gene TRBJ2-7; the D is unclear. Trimming pared 0 bases from V and 6 bases from J, leaving 9 bases between. The CDR3 has 13 amino acids. The germline CDR1 and CDR2 sequences are LGHNA and YSLEER. The CDR3 reads CASSQEITREQYF. The DNA of the CDR3 is TGCGCCAGCAGCCAAGAGATAACGCGCGAGCAGTACTTC.

The CDR3 bases are TGTGCCAGCAGTCCGACAGGGAGAGGCTCACCCCTCCACTTT. Protein: CASSPTGRGSPLHF. The rearrangement joins TRBV12-3 or TRBV12-4 to TRBJ1-6; TRBD1 matches at 7 bases. V lost 5 bases, J lost 10 bases, and 8 bases stayed unmatched. CDR3 length: 14 amino acids.

The genes are TRBV7-2 and TRBJ1-1, with 7 bases lining up with TRBD1. CDR3 length: 16 residues. After removal of 5 bases from V and 0 bases from J, the junction contained 9 bases not matched to a gene. Germline CDR1 and CDR2: SGHTA and FQGNSA. The CDR3 is CASSPNTGQVNTEAFF. The CDR3 bases are TGTGCCAGCAGCCCAAATACTGGACAGGTGAACACTGAAGCTTTCTTT.

This clonotype has just a few counts. The chain uses TRBV29-1 and TRBJ2-6; perhaps TRBD1 as D (5 bases). V was pared by 4 bases and J by 1 base, with 8 bases between. This CDR3 spans 14 amino acids. The germline gives CDR1 SQVTM, CDR2 ANQGSEA. The CDR3 is CSVAQGSGANVLTF. The CDR3 DNA sequence: TGCAGCGTTGCGCAGGGTTCTGGGGCCAACGTCCTGACTTTC. Using reference TRBV29-1 and TRBJ2-6 for the parts outside the CDR3, the full variable domain is SAVISQKPSRDICQRGTSLTIQCQVDSQVTMMFWYRQQPGQSLTLIATANQGSEATYESGFVIDKFPISRPNLTFSTLTVSNMSPEDSSIYLCSVAQGSGANVLTFGAGSRLTVL.

This clonotype showed up just a few times. J is TRBJ1-2 and V is TRBV7-9, with D possibly TRBD1 on 5 matching bases. Trimming pared 3 bases from V and 3 bases from J, leaving 23 bases between. The germline V gene has CDR1 SEHNR and CDR2 FQNEAQ (reference sequence). The CDR3 has 18 residues. CDR3 DNA: TGTGCCAGCAGCTTTTATGGTCTGGGGCCAACATTCGACTATGGCTACACCTTC. Encoded protein: CASSFYGLGPTFDYGYTF.

The CDR3 loop reads CASSQRGLYNEQFF. In DNA form, the CDR3 reads TGCGCCAGCAGCCAAAGGGGCCTATACAATGAGCAGTTCTTC. The chain is built from TRBV4-3 and TRBJ2-1, with D possibly TRBD1 on 5 matching bases. This CDR3 is 14 amino acids long. CDR1 LGHNA and CDR2 YSLEER come from the germline V gene. V lost 2 bases to trimming and J lost 4 bases, with 9 bases between them.

This clonotype was observed a few times. The V call is TRBV7-2, the J call TRBJ1-1; tentatively, D is TRBD1 (5 bases). The CDR3 has 15 amino acids. V lost 0 bases to trimming and J lost 3 bases, with 11 bases between them. Germline CDR1 reads SGHTA; CDR2 reads FQGNSA. CDR3 in amino acids: CASSLAGRADTEAFF. The CDR3, as DNA: TGTGCCAGCAGCTTAGCGGGCAGGGCAGACACTGAAGCTTTCTTT. Drawing the rest from reference TRBV7-2 and TRBJ1-1, the complete variable domain is GAGVSQSPSNKVTEKGKDVELRCDPISGHTALYWYRQSLGQGLEFLIYFQGNSAPDKSGLPSDRFSAERTGGSVSTLTIQRTQQEDSAVYLCASSLAGRADTEAFFGQGTRLTVV.

About this clonotype itself: Since a much larger clone is just one base distant, this may be a read error. The chain has TRBV29-1 and TRBJ2-5; a weak D match, TRBD2 (6 bases). The CDR3 has 13 amino acids. Germline-derived CDR1 and CDR2 are SQVTM and ANQGSEA. The CDR3 nucleotides are TGCAGCGTTGACCTGCGGGACCAAGAGACCCAGTGCTTC. The encoded protein is CSVDLRDQETQCF.

This rearrangement joins TRBV12-3 or TRBV12-4 to TRBJ1-1, with 7 bases aligning to TRBD1. The length of the CDR3 is 13 residues. The ends lost 6 bases at V and 5 bases at J; junction bases unmatched: 6. The CDR3: CASSPTGNTEAFF. DNA for the CDR3: TGTGCCAGCAGCCCGACAGGGAATACTGAAGCTTTCTTT.

The J gene is TRBJ2-7, the V gene TRBV6-2 or TRBV6-3, with no clear D. The germline gives CDR1 MNHEY, CDR2 SVGEGT. V was pared by 4 bases and J by 9 bases, with 10 bases between. This CDR3 region has 11 residues. The CDR3 DNA reads as TGTGCCAGCAGTTTGCACGAGAGGCAGTACTTC. Amino acid sequence: CASSLHERQYF.

Comments on this clonotype: An end of the junction differs from the germline gene, which may be a read error. The CDR3 DNA follows: TGCGCCGGCAGTCAATGGAGGGGTACGGCCGGGGAGCTGTTTTTT. Encoded protein: CAGSQWRGTAGELFF. The V and J genes are TRBV23-1 and TRBJ2-2, with D possibly TRBD2 on 6 matching bases. TRBV23-1 is an ORF, and what it does is uncertain. The CDR3 is made up of 15 amino acids.

This clonotype was seen many times. Germline and junction disagree at one end, which may indicate a read error. The chain employs TRBV12-3 or TRBV12-4 and TRBJ2-7; 10 bases are a match to TRBD2. The length of the CDR3 is 14 residues. This CDR3 is CASRLAGGSYEQYF. The CDR3 DNA follows: TGTGCCAGCAGATTAGCGGGAGGTTCCTACGAGCAGTACTTC.

This clonotype was seen ten or more times. CDR3 in DNA: TGTGCCAGCAGCGTAAACGGGAGGGCCAGGGATACGCAGTATTTT. Translating it yields CASSVNGRARDTQYF. The J gene is TRBJ2-3, the V gene TRBV28; TRBD2 matches at 8 bases. The CDR3 has 15 amino acids. With 6 bases clipped from V and 6 bases from J, the junction kept 11 bases outside the gene matches. Germline V gene lookup returns CDR1 MDHEN and CDR2 SYDVKM.

This clonotype was recorded at least ten times. DNA for the CDR3: TGTGCCAGCAGCTCCTATAGCGGGGATCCCTACGAGCAGTACTTC. The encoded protein is CASSSYSGDPYEQYF. V and J are TRBV7-2 and TRBJ2-7; TRBD2 aligns across 8 bases. J was trimmed by 2 bases and V by 4 bases; bases with no gene match: 7. This CDR3 comprises 15 residues. The germline V gene has CDR1 SGHTA and CDR2 FQGNSA.

This clonotype appeared many times. The chain carries TRBV25-1 and TRBJ2-2; D perhaps matches TRBD1 (5 bases). V was clipped by 6 bases and J by 1 base, with 9 bases between them. CDR3 size: 14 residues. Per the germline V gene, CDR1 is MGHDK and CDR2 is SYGVNS. The CDR3 sequence: CASRGQGNTGELFF. The CDR3 DNA reads as TGTGCCAGCAGGGGCCAGGGGAACACCGGGGAGCTGTTTTTT.

The sample holds a few counts of this clonotype. The chain joins TRBV5-1 to TRBJ2-7, with 8 bases matching TRBD1. Germline loops: CDR1 SGHRS, CDR2 YFSETQ. V shed 0 bases, J shed 6 bases, and the junction held 8 bases outside the gene matches. CDR3 length equals 15 residues. The chain's CDR3 is CASSLDGTGGIEQYF. CDR3 DNA sequence: TGCGCCAGCAGCTTGGATGGGACAGGAGGTATCGAGCAGTACTTC.

This chain uses TRBV3-1 with TRBJ1-1; D gene uncertain. The V end lost 6 bases, the J end lost 0 bases, and 11 bases lay between the germline ends. Germline loops: CDR1 LGHDT, CDR2 YNNKEL (reference sequence). This CDR3 spans 14 amino acids. CDR3: CASRPSEVNTEAFF. The CDR3 region has the DNA TGTGCCAGCAGGCCCTCCGAGGTGAACACTGAAGCTTTCTTT.

This clonotype was recorded at least ten times. The chain combines TRBV6-6 with TRBJ1-1; no firm D call. The germline V and J ends were trimmed by 9 bases and 10 bases, with 15 bases remaining between them. Per germline, CDR1 MNHNY and CDR2 SVGAGI (reference sequence). This CDR3 comprises 11 residues. CDR3 loop: CASQTTGRAFF. The CDR3, as DNA: TGTGCCAGTCAGACTACGGGGAGAGCTTTCTTT.

Many counts were recorded for this clonotype. V gene TRBV9 combines with J gene TRBJ2-7; D possibly corresponds to TRBD2 (6 bases). With 1 base removed from V and 6 bases from J, the gap between germline ends came to 20 bases. Germline V gene lookup returns CDR1 SGDLS and CDR2 YYNGEE. The CDR3 is 16 amino acids. DNA for the CDR3: TGTGCCAGCAGCGTACTTCCCCGGGCCGGGGGTGGCGAGCAGTACTTC. Encoded protein: CASSVLPRAGGGEQYF.

This clonotype was observed a few times. The chain uses TRBV16 and TRBJ1-2; D is undetermined. Germline V gene lookup returns CDR1 KGHSY and CDR2 FQNENV. The CDR3 has 14 residues. V lost 4 bases, J lost 1 base, and 10 bases lay in between. The CDR3 DNA is TGTGCCAGCAGCCCCAGGACCGTTAACTATGGCTACACCTTC. This translates into CASSPRTVNYGYTF.

As to this clonotype: A much larger clone lies a single base off, so this may be a read error. The chain recombines TRBV6-5 with TRBJ2-5, with 8 nucleotides matching TRBD2. V dropped 2 bases and J dropped 4; count of bases not matched to a gene: 6. CDR3 length equals 15 residues. From germline, CDR1 is MNHEY and CDR2 SVGAGI. CDR3 loop: CASSYTTSDSETQYF. DNA for the CDR3: TGTGCCAGCAGTTACACGACTAGCGATTCAGAGACCCAGTACTTC.

This clonotype was seen a handful of times. The chain links TRBV28 to TRBJ2-6, with D unresolved. The germline V gene encodes CDR1 MDHEN and CDR2 SYDVKM. The CDR3 is 15 amino acids. V lost 5 bases, J lost 0 bases, and 8 bases lay in between. The CDR3 is CASSAGTSGANVLTF. In nucleotides, the CDR3 is TGTGCCAGCAGTGCAGGAACCTCTGGGGCCAACGTCCTGACTTTC.

This clonotype has just a few counts. The chain uses TRBV6-4 and TRBJ2-7; 7 positions match TRBD2. J gave up 5 bases and V 8 bases, and 9 bases lay outside the gene matches. The CDR3 runs 13 residues. The germline V gene has CDR1 MRHNA and CDR2 SNTAGT. This chain's CDR3 is CASSKQRDDEQYF. In nucleotides, the CDR3 is TGTGCCAGCTCGAAACAGCGGGACGACGAGCAGTACTTC.

This clonotype was counted between two and nine times. The chain is built from TRBV14 and TRBJ2-2, with TRBD2 identical over 10 bases. Germline V CDR1 and CDR2: SGHDN, FVKESK. The CDR3 totals 16 residues. V dropped 4 bases and J dropped 3; count of bases not matched to a gene: 5. CDR3 nucleotides: TGTGCCAGCAGCCGAAGCGGGAGGGCCGACACCGGGGAGCTGTTTTTT. This gives the protein CASSRSGRADTGELFF.